This TCR beta chain appears in the sequencing data of a study of cytomegalovirus exposure and HLA in healthy donors. As for the study in general: Out of roughly 170 million T cells, an earlier analysis found fewer than 140 million unique TCR beta sequences in total. Study-level findings and limits: A later analysis appeared to link common viral pathogens to several of the most significant clusters. Previous analysis showed most TCR beta V segments were productive about 87% or about 30% of the time. Among TCR beta chains, those listed as cytomegalovirus-associated numbered under 200.

This CDR3 has 15 residues. The germline V gene has CDR1 MNHNS and CDR2 SASEGT. The ends lost 8 bases at V and 3 bases at J; junction bases unmatched: 8. In the case of this clone: What it recognizes is unknown.

PCR used 60 Vbeta primers and 13 Jbeta primers. Method: immunoSEQ multiplex PCR; TCRdb's copy keeps in-frame clones and lacks some. The data contain roughly 71,000 clones, 66% of them singletons. This chain connects TRBV6-1 to TRBJ1-4, with 8 bases that match TRBD1. Source material: PBMCs. The receptor's source is a man aged 35-49 years in good health and CMV-seropositive. CDR3 residues: CASRGQGRANEKLFF. Here the CDR3 DNA reads TGTGCCAGCCGAGGACAGGGAAGGGCTAATGAAAAACTGTTTTTT.